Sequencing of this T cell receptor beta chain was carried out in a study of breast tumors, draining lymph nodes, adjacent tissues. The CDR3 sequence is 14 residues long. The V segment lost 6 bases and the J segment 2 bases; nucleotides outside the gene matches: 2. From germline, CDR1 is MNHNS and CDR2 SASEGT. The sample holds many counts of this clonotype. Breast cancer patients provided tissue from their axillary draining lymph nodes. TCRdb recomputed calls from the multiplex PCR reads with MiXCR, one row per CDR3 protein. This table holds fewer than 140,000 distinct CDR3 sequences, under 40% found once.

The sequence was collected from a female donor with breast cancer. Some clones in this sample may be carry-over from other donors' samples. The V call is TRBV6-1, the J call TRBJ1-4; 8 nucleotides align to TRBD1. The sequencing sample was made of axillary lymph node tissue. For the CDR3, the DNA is TGTGCCAGCAGGACAGGGGCGACTAATGAAAAACTGTTTTTT. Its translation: CASRTGATNEKLFF.